The clone carrying this TCR beta chain showed up many times. The sample is drawn from a study of identical twins. Carrying unique molecular identifiers, the cDNA also gained a universal primer site through template switching. TCRdb used MiXCR to reprocess the 5' RACE reads, holding one entry per CDR3 protein. In the table there are 250,000 or so distinct CDR3 sequences, roughly an eighth of which are singletons. V lost 4 bases, J lost 1 base, and 13 bases lay in between. The CDR3 has 16 amino acids. The germline gives CDR1 MGHDK, CDR2 SYGVNS. The same data also went into a second study, on yellow fever vaccine responses in identical twins.

Input material: memory (CD45RO+) T cells sorted from blood. The receptor was derived from a woman in her late teens or twenties in good health. The V gene is TRBV25-1, the J gene TRBJ2-2, with D perhaps TRBD1 (5 bases). CDR3 DNA sequence: TGTGCCAGCAGTGCGGTCAGGGTAGGGAACACCGGGGAGCTGTTTTTT. This translates into CASSAVRVGNTGELFF.